This T cell receptor (beta chain) is drawn from a study of T cell changes during pregnancy in multiple sclerosis (dated by TCRdb to between 2019 and 2020). A note on the overall study: The study looked at changes in the T cell repertoire across pregnancy in women with multiple sclerosis.

Libraries were prepared through the immunoSEQ multiplex PCR assay. The immuneACCESS repertoire file appears here via TCRdb, limited to in-frame rearrangements. These files lack a portion of the clones; in checked studies, under half of the deficit traces to unresolved V genes, and the cause of the others is not known. Counted in this sample were fewer than 95,000 clones; over 80% of them appeared once. Of the sample, approximately 4.7% is held by the ten largest clones. As regards this clone: This receptor's antigen is unknown. Per-base quality was not reported, and no clone a single base away is much larger than it.

Taken from the germline V gene, the CDR1 and CDR2 loops are SGHRS and YFSETQ. The CDR3 contains 14 residues, cysteine and phenylalanine counted. Solely the CDR3 DNA is kept, with 42 bases framed from the first base. V and J lose 3 bases and 0 bases, and a span of 9 bases separates them. Here the chain combines TRBV5-1 and TRBJ1-1, and TRBD1 may be the D gene, going by 5 matching bases. The sequence came from a female donor with multiple sclerosis, enrolled in a pregnancy study. Sequencing was performed on peripheral blood, taken in the first trimester of pregnancy. The CDR3 is CASSSRVMNTEAFF. In nucleotides, the sequence is TGCGCCAGCAGCTCCAGGGTCATGAACACTGAAGCTTTCTTT.